This TCR beta chain came from a study of control samples from healthy donors and cancer patients. Profiled with immunoSEQ multiplex PCR; TCRdb holds only in-frame clones, not every one. The sample holds 140,000 or so clones, roughly 94% seen once. CDR1 MNHEY and CDR2 SVGAGI come from the germline V gene. This CDR3 is built from 13 residues. V shed 5 bases and J shed 13 bases, with 15 bases lying between them. The chain uses TRBV6-5 and TRBJ1-6; possibly TRBD1 for D (5 bases). Sequencing was carried out using PBMCs. The receptor's source is a man aged 55-75 years with colorectal cancer. In DNA form, the CDR3 reads TGTGCCAGCAGTCAAACACGAGGGGTGCCCCTCCACTTT. Translated: CASSQTRGVPLHF.